This T cell receptor beta chain appears in the sequencing data of a study of OX40 agonist ivuxolimab in advanced cancers. Generated by immunoSEQ multiplex PCR, the TCRdb table keeps only in-frame clones and is missing some. The data show about 47,000 clones, about 88% seen once. The V segment lost 4 bases and the J segment 3 bases; nucleotides outside the gene matches: 1. The CDR3 sequence is 14 residues long. From germline, CDR1 is SEHNR and CDR2 FQNEAQ (reference sequence). The sequence came from an adult with an advanced solid tumor such as melanoma, head and neck, liver or kidney cancer. Sequences were derived from CD4+ or CD8+ T cells sorted from blood, sampled in a trial of the OX40 agonist ivuxolimab. V gene TRBV7-9 combines with J gene TRBJ1-2; 11 nucleotides align to TRBD1. The CDR3 protein is CASSSGQGDYGYTF. The DNA of the CDR3 is TGTGCCAGCAGCTCGGGACAGGGGGACTATGGCTACACCTTC.